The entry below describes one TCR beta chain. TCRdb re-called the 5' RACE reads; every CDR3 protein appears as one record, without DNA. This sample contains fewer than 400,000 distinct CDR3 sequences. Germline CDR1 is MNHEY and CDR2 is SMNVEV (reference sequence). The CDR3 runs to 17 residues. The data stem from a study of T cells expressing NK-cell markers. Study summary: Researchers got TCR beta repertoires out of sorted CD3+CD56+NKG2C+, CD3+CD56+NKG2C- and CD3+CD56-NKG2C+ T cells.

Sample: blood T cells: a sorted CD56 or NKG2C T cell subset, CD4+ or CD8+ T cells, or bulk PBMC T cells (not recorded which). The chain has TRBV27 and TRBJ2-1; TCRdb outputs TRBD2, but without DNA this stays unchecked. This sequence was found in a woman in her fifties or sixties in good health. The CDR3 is CASSSLGRPSSYNEQFF.